This TCR beta chain derives from a study of beta chain features in type 1 diabetes. Background on the study: Analysis included over 100,000,000 sorted cells drawn from all samples. Whole-study results and caveats: TCRB CDR3s were moderately but significantly shorter in Type 1 diabetes patients in all four CD4+ subsets.

Sequencing targeted expressed TCRB transcripts, as all isolated RNA had been reverse transcribed. Generated by immunoSEQ multiplex PCR, the TCRdb table keeps only in-frame clones and is missing some. Among 150,000 or so clones listed, just over 8% were seen once. As concerns this clone: Its antigen is still unknown.

Heparinised blood was drawn once per donor, averaging approximately 0.12 L. Germline assignment: CDR1 SGHDT and CDR2 YYEEEE. J lost 1 base, V lost 1 base, and 3 bases had no gene match. The CDR3 extends over 15 amino acids. The sequencing input was central memory CD4+ T cells from blood. The chain uses TRBV5-6 and TRBJ2-3, with TRBD1 matching 7 bases. The sequence was collected from a woman aged 18-29 years with type 1 diabetes. The CDR3 region has the DNA TGTGCCAGCAGCTTGTTTGACAGGGGCACAGATACGCAGTATTTT. Translation: CASSLFDRGTDTQYF.